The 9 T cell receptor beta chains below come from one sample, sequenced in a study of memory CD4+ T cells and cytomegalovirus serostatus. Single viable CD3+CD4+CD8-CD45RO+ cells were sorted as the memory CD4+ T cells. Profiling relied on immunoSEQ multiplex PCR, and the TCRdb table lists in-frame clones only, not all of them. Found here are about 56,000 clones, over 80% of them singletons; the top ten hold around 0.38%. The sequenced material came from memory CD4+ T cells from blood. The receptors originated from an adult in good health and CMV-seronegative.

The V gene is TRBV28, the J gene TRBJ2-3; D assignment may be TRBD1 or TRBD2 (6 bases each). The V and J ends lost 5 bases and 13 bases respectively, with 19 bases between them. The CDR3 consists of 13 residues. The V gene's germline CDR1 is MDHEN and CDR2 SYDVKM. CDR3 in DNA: TGTGCCAGCAGTGGGCGGCGGGGCAGGGGCGAGTATTTT. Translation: CASSGRRGRGEYF. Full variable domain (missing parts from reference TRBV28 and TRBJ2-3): DVKVTQSSRYLVKRTGEKVFLECVQDMDHENMFWYRQDPGLGLRLIYFSYDVKMKEKGDIPEGYSVSREKKERFSLILESASTNQTSMYLCASSGRRGRGEYFGPGTRLTVL.

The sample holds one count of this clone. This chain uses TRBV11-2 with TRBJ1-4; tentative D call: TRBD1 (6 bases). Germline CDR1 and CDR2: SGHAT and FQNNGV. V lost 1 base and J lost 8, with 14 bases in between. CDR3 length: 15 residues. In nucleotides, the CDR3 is TGTGCCAGCAGCTTAGGGGGCAGGGGAGGAGAAAAACTGTTTTTT. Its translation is CASSLGGRGGEKLFF.

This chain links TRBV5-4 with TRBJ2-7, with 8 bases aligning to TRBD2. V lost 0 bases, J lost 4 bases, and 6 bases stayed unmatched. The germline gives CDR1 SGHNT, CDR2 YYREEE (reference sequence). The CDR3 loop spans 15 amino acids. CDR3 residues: CASSLGGTRSYEQYF. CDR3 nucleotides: TGTGCCAGCAGCTTGGGGGGGACTAGATCTTACGAGCAGTACTTC.

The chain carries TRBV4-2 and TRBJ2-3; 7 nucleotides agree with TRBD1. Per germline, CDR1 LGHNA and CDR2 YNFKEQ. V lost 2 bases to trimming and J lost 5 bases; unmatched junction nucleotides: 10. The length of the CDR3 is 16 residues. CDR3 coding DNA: TGTGCCAGCAGCCAAATTCGACAGGGACGAAGAGATACGCAGTATTTT. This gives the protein CASSQIRQGRRDTQYF.

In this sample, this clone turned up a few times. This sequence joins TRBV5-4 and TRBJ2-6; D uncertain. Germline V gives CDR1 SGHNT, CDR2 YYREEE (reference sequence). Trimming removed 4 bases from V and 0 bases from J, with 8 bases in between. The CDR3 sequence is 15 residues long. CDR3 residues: CASSPWTSGANVLTF. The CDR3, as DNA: TGTGCCAGCAGCCCATGGACCTCTGGGGCCAACGTCCTGACTTTC.

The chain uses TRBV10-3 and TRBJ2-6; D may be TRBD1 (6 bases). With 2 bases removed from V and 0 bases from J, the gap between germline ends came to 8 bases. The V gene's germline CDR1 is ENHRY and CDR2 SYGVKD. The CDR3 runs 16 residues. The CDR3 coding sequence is TGTGCCATCAGTGAGAGACAGGACTCTGGGGCCAACGTCCTGACTTTC. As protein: CAISERQDSGANVLTF.

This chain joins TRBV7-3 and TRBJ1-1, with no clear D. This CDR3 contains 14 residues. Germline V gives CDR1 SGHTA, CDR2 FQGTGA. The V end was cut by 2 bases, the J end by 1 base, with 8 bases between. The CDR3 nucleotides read TGTGCCAGCAGCTTACAGGCTGGGAACACTGAAGCTTTCTTT. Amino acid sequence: CASSLQAGNTEAFF.

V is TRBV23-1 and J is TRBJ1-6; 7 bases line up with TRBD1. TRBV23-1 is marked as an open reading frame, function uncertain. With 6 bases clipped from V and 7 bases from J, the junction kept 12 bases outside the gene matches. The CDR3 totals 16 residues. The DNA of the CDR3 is TGCGCCAGCAGCCCCTCGACAGGGACGAGGAATTCACCCCTCCACTTT. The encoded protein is CASSPSTGTRNSPLHF.

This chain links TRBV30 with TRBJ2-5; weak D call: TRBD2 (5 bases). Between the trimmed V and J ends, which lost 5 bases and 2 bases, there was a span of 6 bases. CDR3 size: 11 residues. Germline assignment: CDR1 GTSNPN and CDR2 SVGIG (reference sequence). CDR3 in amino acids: CAWSGQETQYF. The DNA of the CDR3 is TGTGCCTGGTCGGGGCAAGAGACCCAGTACTTC.